The rows below give T cell receptor beta chains drawn from one sample of a study of control samples from healthy donors and cancer patients. The data were produced by immunoSEQ multiplex PCR, yet TCRdb's version contains in-frame clones alone and is incomplete. Here the sample spans some 130,000 clones, about 93% being singletons. Sequenced input: blood. The receptors originated from a middle-aged man in good health. CDR3s include the opening cysteine and the closing phenylalanine or tryptophan. Fields, in order: J gene, V gene, clone size, D gene, CDR3 protein, CDR3 DNA. D genes are given only for firm matches. Only some rows state a clone size, as once, few, many or a class for expanded clones.

j_call: TRBJ2-7
v_call: TRBV6-5
clone_size: -
d_call: TRBD1
cdr3_aa: CASRMTGSNHEQYF
cdr3_nt: TGTGCCAGCAGAATGACAGGGTCGAACCACGAGCAGTACTTC

j_call: TRBJ1-1
v_call: TRBV6-2/TRBV6-3
clone_size: -
d_call: -
cdr3_aa: CASSYSTGSTEAFF
cdr3_nt: TGTGCCAGCAGTTATTCTACAGGGTCCACTGAAGCTTTCTTT

j_call: TRBJ1-3
v_call: TRBV7-9
clone_size: -
d_call: -
cdr3_aa: CANGQPGNTIYF
cdr3_nt: TGTGCCAACGGACAGCCTGGAAACACCATATATTTT

j_call: TRBJ2-7
v_call: TRBV10-3
clone_size: few
d_call: -
cdr3_aa: CATGEGVDEQYF
cdr3_nt: TGTGCCACCGGGGAGGGGGTCGACGAGCAGTACTTC

j_call: TRBJ2-3
v_call: TRBV7-3
clone_size: -
d_call: -
cdr3_aa: CASSPEGWQRPDTQYF
cdr3_nt: TGTGCCAGCAGCCCGGAAGGGTGGCAGAGGCCAGATACGCAGTATTTT

j_call: TRBJ1-1
v_call: TRBV18
clone_size: -
d_call: -
cdr3_aa: CASSPRLGGLNTEAFF
cdr3_nt: TGTGCCAGCTCACCCCGTTTGGGGGGTCTGAACACTGAAGCTTTCTTT

j_call: TRBJ2-1
v_call: TRBV6-2/TRBV6-3
clone_size: once
d_call: TRBD1
cdr3_aa: CASSYDRDYFNEQFF
cdr3_nt: TGTGCCAGCAGTTACGACAGGGATTATTTCAATGAGCAGTTCTTC

j_call: TRBJ2-7
v_call: TRBV5-1
clone_size: -
d_call: -
cdr3_aa: CASSYNPQGEQYF
cdr3_nt: TGCGCCAGCAGCTACAACCCTCAGGGCGAGCAGTACTTC

j_call: TRBJ1-6
v_call: TRBV2
clone_size: once
d_call: -
cdr3_aa: CASSDKGPGRVSPLHF
cdr3_nt: TGTGCCAGCAGTGATAAGGGTCCAGGGAGGGTATCACCCCTCCACTTT

j_call: TRBJ1-5
v_call: TRBV5-1
clone_size: -
d_call: -
cdr3_aa: CASSLAGLSNQPQHF
cdr3_nt: TGCGCCAGCAGCTTGGCGGGGCTTAGCAATCAGCCCCAGCATTTT

j_call: TRBJ2-1
v_call: TRBV4-2
clone_size: -
d_call: -
cdr3_aa: CASSQETRRNEQFF
cdr3_nt: TGTGCCAGCAGCCAAGAGACTCGCAGGAATGAGCAGTTCTTC

j_call: TRBJ2-3
v_call: TRBV5-1
clone_size: -
d_call: TRBD2
cdr3_aa: CASSSGGVADTQYF
cdr3_nt: TGCGCCAGCAGCTCCGGGGGGGTGGCAGATACGCAGTATTTT

j_call: TRBJ2-7
v_call: TRBV18
clone_size: medium-sized
d_call: -
cdr3_aa: CATKPDGGGEQYF
cdr3_nt: TGTGCCACCAAGCCGGACGGGGGCGGCGAGCAGTACTTC

j_call: TRBJ2-1
v_call: TRBV6-5
clone_size: -
d_call: TRBD2
cdr3_aa: CASRKSGGENSEQFF
cdr3_nt: TGTGCCAGCAGAAAAAGCGGGGGAGAAAATAGTGAGCAGTTCTTC

j_call: TRBJ2-7
v_call: TRBV7-9
clone_size: -
d_call: -
cdr3_aa: CASSSQYGRVTYEQYF
cdr3_nt: TGTGCCAGCAGCTCGCAGTACGGAAGGGTTACCTACGAGCAGTACTTC

j_call: TRBJ1-2
v_call: TRBV12-3/TRBV12-4
clone_size: few
d_call: -
cdr3_aa: CASSLFRNYGYTF
cdr3_nt: TGTGCCAGCAGTTTATTCAGGAACTATGGCTACACCTTC

j_call: TRBJ2-5
v_call: TRBV4-2
clone_size: -
d_call: TRBD1
cdr3_aa: CASSQDRGGGETQYF
cdr3_nt: TGTGCCAGCAGCCAAGATCGAGGGGGCGGGGAGACCCAGTACTTC

j_call: TRBJ2-3
v_call: TRBV7-9
clone_size: once
d_call: TRBD2
cdr3_aa: CASSLGTGTSGGADTQYF
cdr3_nt: TGTGCCAGCAGCCTAGGAACCGGGACTAGCGGGGGGGCGGATACGCAGTATTTT

j_call: TRBJ2-1
v_call: TRBV6-2/TRBV6-3
clone_size: -
d_call: TRBD2
cdr3_aa: CASSWTSGGTAEQFF
cdr3_nt: TGTGCCAGCAGTTGGACTAGCGGGGGGACCGCTGAGCAGTTCTTC

j_call: TRBJ2-4
v_call: TRBV5-1
clone_size: -
d_call: TRBD1
cdr3_aa: CASSPGTGYDKNIQYF
cdr3_nt: TGCGCCAGCAGCCCCGGGACAGGGTATGACAAAAACATTCAGTACTTC

j_call: TRBJ2-5
v_call: TRBV4-2
clone_size: -
d_call: TRBD2
cdr3_aa: CASSQGGGGETQYF
cdr3_nt: TGTGCCAGCAGCCAAGGGGGGGGAGGAGAGACCCAGTACTTC

j_call: TRBJ2-7
v_call: TRBV12-3/TRBV12-4
clone_size: -
d_call: -
cdr3_aa: CASSPIGAEQYF
cdr3_nt: TGTGCCAGCAGCCCCATTGGGGCCGAGCAGTACTTC

j_call: TRBJ2-7
v_call: TRBV5-4
clone_size: -
d_call: TRBD1
cdr3_aa: CASSGWDRGYEQYF
cdr3_nt: TGTGCCAGCAGCGGCTGGGACAGGGGCTACGAGCAGTACTTC

j_call: TRBJ1-3
v_call: TRBV6-5
clone_size: -
d_call: -
cdr3_aa: CASSYARGSGNTIYF
cdr3_nt: TGTGCCAGCAGTTACGCGAGGGGCTCTGGAAACACCATATATTTT

j_call: TRBJ2-6
v_call: TRBV29-1
clone_size: -
d_call: -
cdr3_aa: CSVEGDNSGANVLTF
cdr3_nt: TGCAGCGTTGAAGGGGATAACTCTGGGGCCAACGTCCTGACTTTC

j_call: TRBJ2-1
v_call: TRBV5-5
clone_size: -
d_call: -
cdr3_aa: CASSLVTGSYNEQFF
cdr3_nt: TGTGCCAGCAGCTTGGTTACGGGATCTTACAATGAGCAGTTCTTC

j_call: TRBJ1-2
v_call: TRBV6-5
clone_size: -
d_call: TRBD1
cdr3_aa: CATKAIDRVEGYTF
cdr3_nt: TGTGCCACCAAAGCCATTGACAGGGTAGAAGGCTACACCTTC

j_call: TRBJ1-2
v_call: TRBV5-1
clone_size: -
d_call: TRBD1
cdr3_aa: CASSHNTGTGGNGYTF
cdr3_nt: TGCGCCAGCAGCCATAACACCGGGACAGGGGGAAATGGCTACACCTTC

j_call: TRBJ1-6
v_call: TRBV5-4
clone_size: -
d_call: -
cdr3_aa: CASSLTPGLPYSPLHF
cdr3_nt: TGTGCCAGCAGCTTAACCCCGGGCCTGCCGTATTCACCCCTCCACTTT

j_call: TRBJ2-1
v_call: TRBV2
clone_size: -
d_call: TRBD1
cdr3_aa: CASSADRGPYNEQFF
cdr3_nt: TGTGCCAGCAGCGCGGACAGGGGGCCGTACAATGAGCAGTTCTTC

j_call: TRBJ2-1
v_call: TRBV5-1
clone_size: -
d_call: TRBD2
cdr3_aa: CASSIGTSGGDEQFF
cdr3_nt: TGCGCCAGCAGCATCGGGACTAGCGGGGGGGATGAGCAGTTCTTC

j_call: TRBJ1-2
v_call: TRBV5-1
clone_size: -
d_call: -
cdr3_aa: CASSLQENYGYTF
cdr3_nt: TGCGCCAGCAGCCTACAGGAAAACTATGGCTACACCTTC

j_call: TRBJ2-3
v_call: TRBV10-3
clone_size: once
d_call: TRBD1
cdr3_aa: CAETGVRDTDTQYF
cdr3_nt: TGTGCCGAGACAGGGGTGCGGGACACAGATACGCAGTATTTT

j_call: TRBJ1-2
v_call: TRBV19
clone_size: -
d_call: -
cdr3_aa: CASSIYTYGYTF
cdr3_nt: TGTGCCAGTAGTATATACACCTATGGCTACACCTTC

j_call: TRBJ2-1
v_call: TRBV5-1
clone_size: -
d_call: TRBD2
cdr3_aa: CASSTGTSGGVDEQFF
cdr3_nt: TGCGCCAGCAGCACAGGGACTAGCGGGGGGGTTGATGAGCAGTTCTTC

j_call: TRBJ2-1
v_call: TRBV5-1
clone_size: -
d_call: -
cdr3_aa: CASSLGLPDNEQFF
cdr3_nt: TGCGCCAGCAGCTTGGGACTACCTGACAATGAGCAGTTCTTC

j_call: TRBJ1-1
v_call: TRBV5-6
clone_size: -
d_call: -
cdr3_aa: CASSLRQFGTEAFF
cdr3_nt: TGTGCCAGCAGCTTGAGGCAGTTCGGGACTGAAGCTTTCTTT

j_call: TRBJ2-2
v_call: TRBV27
clone_size: -
d_call: TRBD2
cdr3_aa: CASTPGRGVAGDTGELFF
cdr3_nt: TGTGCCAGCACCCCCGGCCGCGGGGTGGCGGGAGACACCGGGGAGCTGTTTTTT

j_call: TRBJ1-6
v_call: TRBV28
clone_size: -
d_call: -
cdr3_aa: CASWSSYNSPLHF
cdr3_nt: TGTGCCAGCTGGAGCTCCTATAATTCACCCCTCCACTTT

j_call: TRBJ2-5
v_call: TRBV4-1
clone_size: -
d_call: TRBD1
cdr3_aa: CASSHSTGMEAQYF
cdr3_nt: TGCGCCAGCAGCCATTCGACAGGGATGGAGGCCCAGTACTTC

j_call: TRBJ2-5
v_call: TRBV7-9
clone_size: once
d_call: TRBD2
cdr3_aa: CASSLAPSGTTQFQYF
cdr3_nt: TGTGCCAGCAGCTTAGCCCCCTCCGGGACTACGCAGTTCCAGTACTTC

j_call: TRBJ2-1
v_call: TRBV6-4
clone_size: once
d_call: -
cdr3_aa: CASSSSPGVDEQFF
cdr3_nt: TGTGCCAGCAGTTCCTCCCCCGGGGTCGATGAGCAGTTCTTC

j_call: TRBJ1-2
v_call: TRBV19
clone_size: -
d_call: -
cdr3_aa: CASSPTPDRKLYGYTF
cdr3_nt: TGTGCCAGTAGTCCAACGCCGGACAGAAAATTATATGGCTACACCTTC

j_call: TRBJ2-3
v_call: TRBV3-1/TRBV3-2
clone_size: -
d_call: -
cdr3_aa: CASSQGGAPTDTQYF
cdr3_nt: TGTGCCAGCAGCCAAGGGGGCGCCCCCACAGATACGCAGTATTTT

j_call: TRBJ1-3
v_call: TRBV7-2
clone_size: few
d_call: -
cdr3_aa: CASSLGPSGNTIYF
cdr3_nt: TGTGCCAGCAGCTTAGGCCCCTCTGGAAACACCATATATTTT

j_call: TRBJ1-6
v_call: TRBV13
clone_size: -
d_call: TRBD1
cdr3_aa: CASNTGTGNSPLHF
cdr3_nt: TGTGCCAGCAATACCGGGACAGGGAATTCACCCCTCCACTTT

j_call: TRBJ1-5
v_call: TRBV11-2
clone_size: -
d_call: -
cdr3_aa: CASSFAWNQPQHF
cdr3_nt: TGTGCCAGCAGCTTTGCTTGGAATCAGCCCCAGCATTTT

j_call: TRBJ1-2
v_call: TRBV6-5
clone_size: -
d_call: TRBD1
cdr3_aa: CASSYSTGGENYGYTF
cdr3_nt: TGTGCCAGCAGTTACTCGACAGGGGGGGAAAACTATGGCTACACCTTC

j_call: TRBJ2-7
v_call: TRBV7-9
clone_size: -
d_call: -
cdr3_aa: CASSRRGQAAYEQYF
cdr3_nt: TGTGCCAGCAGCCGACGGGGGCAGGCCGCCTACGAGCAGTACTTC

j_call: TRBJ1-5
v_call: TRBV27
clone_size: -
d_call: -
cdr3_aa: CASSLRVFQPQHF
cdr3_nt: TGTGCCAGCAGTTTACGGGTTTTTCAGCCCCAGCATTTT

j_call: TRBJ2-3
v_call: TRBV19
clone_size: -
d_call: -
cdr3_aa: CASRAFGTDTQYF
cdr3_nt: TGTGCCAGTAGAGCGTTCGGCACAGATACGCAGTATTTT

j_call: TRBJ2-7
v_call: TRBV18
clone_size: -
d_call: TRBD2
cdr3_aa: CASSPLPLAERGQYF
cdr3_nt: TGTGCCAGCTCACCACTTCCACTAGCGGAGAGGGGGCAGTACTTC

j_call: TRBJ2-2
v_call: TRBV7-2
clone_size: -
d_call: -
cdr3_aa: CASSLAPDPTEELFF
cdr3_nt: TGTGCCAGCAGCTTAGCGCCGGACCCCACCGAGGAGCTGTTTTTT

j_call: TRBJ1-2
v_call: TRBV5-1
clone_size: -
d_call: TRBD1
cdr3_aa: CASSIGTGGDGYTF
cdr3_nt: TGCGCCAGCAGCATAGGGACAGGGGGCGATGGCTACACCTTC

j_call: TRBJ2-1
v_call: TRBV4-1
clone_size: -
d_call: TRBD2
cdr3_aa: CASSQHSGGPWGEQFF
cdr3_nt: TGCGCCAGCAGCCAACATAGCGGGGGTCCTTGGGGTGAGCAGTTCTTC